The subject of this entry is one T cell receptor beta chain. The V end was cut by 3 bases, the J end by 7 bases, with 9 bases between. The length of the CDR3 is 13 residues. Germline V gives CDR1 LNHDA, CDR2 SQIVND (reference sequence). This record comes from a study of blood T cell repertoires in COVID-19. Study-wide background: COVID-19 samples, acute and convalescent, were from the United States, Italy and Spain.

Per the original methods: Amplification of reference gene primers was used by the study to estimate nucleated cell counts. The repertoire was sequenced with immunoSEQ multiplex PCR; TCRdb's copy has only in-frame clones and lacks some. V, J and clone size were drawn from that table, and D and trimming were deduced from the DNA. The table lists fewer than 450,000 clones, more than 70% of them singletons. The TCR originated in an older woman with COVID-19, enrolled during active disease. Sequencing was carried out using peripheral blood. The chain joins TRBV19 to TRBJ2-2, with D maybe TRBD2 (5 bases). CDR3 residues: CASSMVEVGELFF. The CDR3 DNA is TGTGCCAGTAGTATGGTGGAGGTCGGGGAGCTGTTTTTT.